The 21 T cell receptor beta chains given below trace back to one sample, sequenced in a study of blood T cell repertoires in COVID-19. Repertoires were generated with immunoSEQ multiplex PCR, while TCRdb's copy carries only in-frame clones and drops some. Seen here are 250,000 to 300,000 clones, 80% to 90% observed once, and the top ten hold about 9.4%. The specimen was peripheral blood. These receptors originate from an older woman with COVID-19, enrolled during active disease.

The chain joins TRBV5-1 to TRBJ1-4, with D perhaps TRBD1 (6 bases). V was clipped by 0 bases and J by 0 bases, with 12 bases between them. This CDR3 spans 17 amino acids. In germline, CDR1 is SGHRS, CDR2 YFSETQ. This CDR3 reads CASSLEWGQATNEKLFF. The CDR3 nucleotides are TGCGCCAGCAGCTTGGAATGGGGGCAGGCAACTAATGAAAAACTGTTTTTT. The variable domain in full, completed from reference TRBV5-1 and TRBJ1-4, reads KAGVTQTPRYLIKTRGQQVTLSCSPISGHRSVSWYQQTPGQGLQFLFEYFSETQRNKGNFPGRFSGRQFSNSRSEMNVSTLELGDSALYLCASSLEWGQATNEKLFFGSGTQLSVL.

The chain carries TRBV3-1 (or the pseudogene TRBV3-2) and TRBJ2-1; 12 positions match TRBD2. Germline V gives CDR1 LGHDT, CDR2 YNNKEL (reference sequence). The trim removed 5 bases at V and 5 bases at J, leaving 7 bases unmatched. The CDR3 has 16 amino acids. CDR3: CASSRTTSGSHNEQFF. The CDR3 DNA follows: TGTGCCAGCAGCAGGACGACTAGCGGGAGCCACAATGAGCAGTTCTTC.

The rearrangement links TRBV18 to TRBJ1-6; D is perhaps TRBD1 (5 bases). Trimming stripped 2 bases from V and 6 bases from J, with 11 bases between. The CDR3 extends over 15 amino acids. CDR1 and CDR2 from the germline V gene are KGHSH and LQKENI. CDR3 region: CASSPASGSNSPLHF. CDR3 DNA sequence: TGTGCCAGCTCACCAGCTTCAGGGTCTAATTCACCCCTCCACTTT.

This chain uses TRBV6-5 with TRBJ1-1, with 9 nucleotides matching TRBD1. CDR1 MNHEY and CDR2 SVGAGI come from the germline V gene. V dropped 7 bases and J dropped 2; count of bases not matched to a gene: 8. The length of the CDR3 is 15 residues. This CDR3 reads CASTFPQGANTEAFF. CDR3 coding DNA: TGTGCCAGCACCTTCCCACAGGGGGCAAACACTGAAGCTTTCTTT.

The chain recombines TRBV14 with TRBJ1-1; D is unclear. The CDR3 totals 13 residues. V gave up 5 bases and J gave up 4 bases, with 11 bases separating them. Germline CDR1 reads SGHDN; CDR2 reads FVKESK. The CDR3 here is CASSEGERTEAFF. CDR3 in DNA: TGTGCCAGCAGCGAGGGAGAACGCACTGAAGCTTTCTTT.

The chain carries TRBV3-1 (or the pseudogene TRBV3-2) and TRBJ2-4, with 8 bases matching TRBD1. Germline V gives CDR1 LGHDT, CDR2 YNNKEL (reference sequence). Unmatched junction bases numbered 1, after V lost 4 bases and J lost 5 bases. The CDR3 has 13 amino acids. The CDR3 here is CASSPTGENIQYF. The CDR3, as DNA: TGTGCCAGCAGCCCGACAGGGGAAAACATTCAGTACTTC.

This chain connects TRBV24-1 to TRBJ1-1, with 10 bases aligning to TRBD1. After removal of 7 bases from V and 2 bases from J, the junction contained 3 bases not matched to a gene. The CDR3 has 14 residues. Germline V gene lookup returns CDR1 KGHDR and CDR2 SFDVKD. CDR3 nucleotides: TGTGCCACCAGGGGGACAGGGGCTAACACTGAAGCTTTCTTT. It codes for CATRGTGANTEAFF.

The V and J genes are TRBV19 and TRBJ1-5; 7 nucleotides line up with TRBD1. Germline values: CDR1 LNHDA, CDR2 SQIVND (reference sequence). V lost 5 bases and J lost 7; bases outside the gene matches: 8. The CDR3 covers 14 residues. The CDR3: CASSLRDRAQPQHF. DNA for the CDR3: TGTGCCAGTAGTCTTCGTGACAGGGCGCAGCCCCAGCATTTT.

V and J are TRBV19 and TRBJ1-1; possibly TRBD1 for D (5 bases). The CDR3 is 14 amino acids. Germline V gene data show CDR1 as LNHDA and CDR2 as SQIVND (reference sequence). Trimming took 9 bases from V and 0 from J, leaving 14 bases between them. This CDR3 is CASSPGRVNTEAFF. CDR3 sequence (DNA): TGTGCCAGCTCCCCGGGCAGGGTGAACACTGAAGCTTTCTTT.

This clone was found once. V usage is TRBV28 and J usage is TRBJ1-5, with D uncertain. CDR3 length equals 17 residues. Trimming cost V 1 base and J 6 bases, with 19 bases left between them. The germline V gene encodes CDR1 MDHEN and CDR2 SYDVKM. The CDR3 DNA reads as TGTGCCAGCAGTTTATATCAGTACCCAAATGTTGGTCAGCCCCAGCATTTT. It specifies CASSLYQYPNVGQPQHF.

The V call is TRBV11-2, the J call TRBJ2-3, with 10 bases fitting TRBD2. V lost 6 bases, J lost 0 bases, and 0 bases stayed unmatched. CDR3 length equals 14 residues. The germline V gene has CDR1 SGHAT and CDR2 FQNNGV. CDR3 sequence reads: CASRTSGSTDTQYF. CDR3 nucleotide sequence: TGTGCCAGCAGGACTAGCGGGAGCACAGATACGCAGTATTTT.

In DNA form, the CDR3 reads TGTGCCAGCAGTTTATTCGGGGGAAGCGGTTCCTACGAGCAGTACTTC. Protein sequence: CASSLFGGSGSYEQYF. This chain connects TRBV27 to TRBJ2-7; D possibly corresponds to TRBD2 (6 bases). The CDR3 consists of 16 residues. Germline V gene data show CDR1 as MNHEY and CDR2 as SMNVEV (reference sequence). Deletions cut 1 base from V and 1 base from J, with 14 bases between.

The chain combines TRBV10-3 with TRBJ2-3; D gene uncertain. Trimming cost V 2 bases and J 4 bases, with 13 bases left between them. The germline V gene has CDR1 ENHRY and CDR2 SYGVKD. The CDR3 has 15 residues. The DNA of the CDR3 is TGTGCCATCAGTGAGAGACTCCGACCCGCAGATACGCAGTATTTT. It codes for CAISERLRPADTQYF.

This chain links TRBV11-3 with TRBJ2-3; 10 positions agree with TRBD2. The germline gives CDR1 SGHNT, CDR2 YENEEA. The CDR3 loop spans 15 amino acids. The V segment lost 1 base and the J segment 3 bases; nucleotides outside the gene matches: 1. CDR3 amino acids: CASSLGSGRTDTQYF. CDR3 bases: TGTGCCAGCAGCTTAGGTAGCGGGAGGACAGATACGCAGTATTTT.

V is TRBV6-6 and J is TRBJ1-2; 10 bases line up with TRBD1. Germline loops: CDR1 MNHNY, CDR2 SVGAGI (reference sequence). With 6 bases clipped from V and 7 bases from J, the junction kept 8 bases outside the gene matches. The CDR3 length is 14 residues. CDR3 region: CASSQGQGEGGYTF. The CDR3, as DNA: TGTGCCAGCAGCCAAGGACAGGGGGAGGGTGGCTACACCTTC.

V is TRBV6-6 and J is TRBJ1-2; no reliable D call. CDR1 and CDR2 (germline): MNHNY, SVGAGI (reference sequence). The CDR3 loop spans 15 amino acids. The V and J ends lost 2 bases and 0 bases respectively, with 10 bases between them. The CDR3 DNA sequence: TGTGCCAGCAGTTACGGAGGTATAGCTAACTATGGCTACACCTTC. Protein sequence: CASSYGGIANYGYTF.

V gene TRBV19 combines with J gene TRBJ1-5; D is possibly TRBD1 (6 bases). Germline V gene sequence: CDR1 LNHDA, CDR2 SQIVND (reference sequence). The CDR3 runs to 13 residues. V lost 7 bases, J lost 8 bases, and 15 bases lay in between. The DNA of the CDR3 is TGTGCCAGTACCAAAGACAGGCTCGAGCCCCAGCATTTT. Its translation: CASTKDRLEPQHF.

The V and J genes are TRBV5-6 and TRBJ1-1; no firm D call. Between the trimmed V and J ends, which lost 0 bases and 7 bases, there was a span of 4 bases. The CDR3 is 11 residues long. Germline-derived CDR1 and CDR2 are SGHDT and YYEEEE. For the CDR3, the DNA is TGTGCCAGCAGCTTGGACAGTGAAGCTTTCTTT. Translated: CASSLDSEAFF.

The chain couples TRBV6-5 to TRBJ2-3; D remains unclear. V lost 9 bases and J 4 bases, leaving 14 bases between the germline ends. This CDR3 has 13 amino acids. Germline loops: CDR1 MNHEY, CDR2 SVGAGI. As DNA, the CDR3 is TGTGCCAGTGACACCTCCTGGGCAGATACGCAGTATTTT. Translated, it gives CASDTSWADTQYF.

V is TRBV27 and J is TRBJ1-1, with 7 nucleotides matching TRBD1. Germline-derived CDR1 and CDR2 are MNHEY and SMNVEV (reference sequence). The CDR3 is made up of 13 amino acids. J lost 12 bases, V lost 7 bases, and 14 bases had no gene match. The CDR3 is CASKRQGGFYSFF. In nucleotides, the CDR3 is TGTGCCAGCAAAAGACAGGGAGGTTTTTACTCTTTCTTT.

The table lists this clone with a count of one. J is TRBJ1-1 and V is TRBV19; D is perhaps TRBD1 (5 bases). Germline CDR1 LNHDA, CDR2 SQIVND (reference sequence). Trimming stripped 4 bases from V and 2 bases from J, with 14 bases between. The CDR3 runs 15 residues. DNA of the CDR3: TGTGCCAGTAGTACTCGCAGGACAACCAACACTGAAGCTTTCTTT. This sequence encodes CASSTRRTTNTEAFF.